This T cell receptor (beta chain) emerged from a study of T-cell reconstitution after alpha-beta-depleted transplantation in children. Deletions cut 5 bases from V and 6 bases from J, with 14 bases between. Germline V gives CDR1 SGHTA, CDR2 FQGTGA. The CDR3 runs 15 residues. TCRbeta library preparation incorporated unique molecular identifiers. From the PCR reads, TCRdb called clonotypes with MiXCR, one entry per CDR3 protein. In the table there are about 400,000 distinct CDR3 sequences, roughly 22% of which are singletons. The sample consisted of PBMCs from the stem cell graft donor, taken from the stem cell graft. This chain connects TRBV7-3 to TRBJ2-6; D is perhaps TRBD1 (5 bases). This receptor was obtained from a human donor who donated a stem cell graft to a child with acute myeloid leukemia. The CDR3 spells CASSPSAGLANVLTF. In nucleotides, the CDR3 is TGTGCCAGCAGCCCAAGCGCAGGGCTGGCCAACGTCCTGACTTTC.